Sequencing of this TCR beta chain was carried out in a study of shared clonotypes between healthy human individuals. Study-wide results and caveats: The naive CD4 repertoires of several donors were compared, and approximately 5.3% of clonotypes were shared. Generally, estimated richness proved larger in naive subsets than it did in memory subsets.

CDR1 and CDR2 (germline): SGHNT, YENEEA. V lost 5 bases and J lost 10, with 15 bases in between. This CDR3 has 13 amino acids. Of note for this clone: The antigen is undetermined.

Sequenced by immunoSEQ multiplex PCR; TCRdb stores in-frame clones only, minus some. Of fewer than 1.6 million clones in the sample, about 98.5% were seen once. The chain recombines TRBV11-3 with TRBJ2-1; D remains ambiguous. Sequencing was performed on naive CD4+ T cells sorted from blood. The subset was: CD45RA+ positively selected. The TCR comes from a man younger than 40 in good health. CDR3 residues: CASSPQTGGEQFF. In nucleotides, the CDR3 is TGTGCCAGCAGCCCACAGACGGGTGGGGAGCAGTTCTTC. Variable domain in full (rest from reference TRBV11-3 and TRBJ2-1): EAGVVQSPRYKIIEKKQPVAFWCNPISGHNTLYWYLQNLGQGPELLIRYENEEAVDDSQLPKDRFSAERLKGVDSTLKIQPAELGDSAVYLCASSPQTGGEQFFGPGTRLTVL.